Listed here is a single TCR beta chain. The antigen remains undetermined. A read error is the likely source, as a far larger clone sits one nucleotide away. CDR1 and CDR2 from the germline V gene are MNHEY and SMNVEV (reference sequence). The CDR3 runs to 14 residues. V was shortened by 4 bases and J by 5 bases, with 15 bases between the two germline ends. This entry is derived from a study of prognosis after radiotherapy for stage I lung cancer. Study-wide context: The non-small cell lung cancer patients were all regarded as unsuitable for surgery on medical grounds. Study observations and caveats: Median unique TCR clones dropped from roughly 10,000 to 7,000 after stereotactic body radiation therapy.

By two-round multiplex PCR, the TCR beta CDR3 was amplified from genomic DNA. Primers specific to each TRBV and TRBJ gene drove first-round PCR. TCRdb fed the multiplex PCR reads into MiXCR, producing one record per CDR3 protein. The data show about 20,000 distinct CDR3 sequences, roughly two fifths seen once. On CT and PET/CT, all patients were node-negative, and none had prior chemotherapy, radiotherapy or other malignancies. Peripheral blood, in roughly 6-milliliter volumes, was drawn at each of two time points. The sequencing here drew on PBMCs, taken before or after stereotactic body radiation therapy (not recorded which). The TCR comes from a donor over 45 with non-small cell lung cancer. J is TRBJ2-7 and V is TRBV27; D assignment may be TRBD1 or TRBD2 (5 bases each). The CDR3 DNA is TGTGCCAGCAGTTCCGGGAAAGGGGTCCACGAGCAGTACTTC. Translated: CASSSGKGVHEQYF.